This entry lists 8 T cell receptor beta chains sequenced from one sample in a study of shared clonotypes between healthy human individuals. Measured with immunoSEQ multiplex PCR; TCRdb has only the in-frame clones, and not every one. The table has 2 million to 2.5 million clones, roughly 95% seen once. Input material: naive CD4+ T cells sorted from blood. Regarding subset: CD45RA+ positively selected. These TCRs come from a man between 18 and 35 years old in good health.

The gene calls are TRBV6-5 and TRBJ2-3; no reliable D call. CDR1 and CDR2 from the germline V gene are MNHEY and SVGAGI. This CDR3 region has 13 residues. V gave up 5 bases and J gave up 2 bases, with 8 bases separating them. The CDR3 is CASSEDTTDTQYF. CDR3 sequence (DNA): TGTGCCAGCAGTGAAGACACCACAGATACGCAGTATTTT.

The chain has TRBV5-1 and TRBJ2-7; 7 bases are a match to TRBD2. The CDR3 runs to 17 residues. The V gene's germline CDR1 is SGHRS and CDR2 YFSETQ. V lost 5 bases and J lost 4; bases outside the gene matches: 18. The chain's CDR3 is CASRGGSTTMGFYEQYF. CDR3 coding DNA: TGCGCCAGCAGGGGCGGGAGCACTACTATGGGGTTTTACGAGCAGTACTTC.

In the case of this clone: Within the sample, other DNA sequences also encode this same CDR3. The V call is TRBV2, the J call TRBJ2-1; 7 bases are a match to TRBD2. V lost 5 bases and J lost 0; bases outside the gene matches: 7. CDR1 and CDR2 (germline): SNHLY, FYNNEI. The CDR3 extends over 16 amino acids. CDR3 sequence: CASSLAGGSSYNEQFF. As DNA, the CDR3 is TGTGCCAGCAGTTTGGCCGGGGGGAGCTCCTACAATGAGCAGTTCTTC.

The CDR3 reads CASSEVAFGSYEQYF. In DNA, the CDR3 is TGTGCCAGCAGTGAAGTGGCATTCGGCTCCTACGAGCAGTACTTC. The chain is built from TRBV2 and TRBJ2-7, with D uncertain. From germline, CDR1 is SNHLY and CDR2 FYNNEI. With 1 base removed from V and 0 bases from J, the gap between germline ends came to 10 bases. The CDR3 runs 15 residues.

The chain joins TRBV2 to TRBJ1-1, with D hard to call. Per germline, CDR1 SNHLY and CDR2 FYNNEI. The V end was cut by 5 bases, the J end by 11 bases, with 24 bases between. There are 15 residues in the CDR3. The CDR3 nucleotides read TGTGCCAGCAGTCCCACTACGGGCGCGGCAAGGTTGGCTTTCTTT. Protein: CASSPTTGAARLAFF.

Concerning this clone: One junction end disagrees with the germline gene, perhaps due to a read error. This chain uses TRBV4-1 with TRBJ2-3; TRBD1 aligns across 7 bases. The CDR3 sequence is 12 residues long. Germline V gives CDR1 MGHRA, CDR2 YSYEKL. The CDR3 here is CASSPILGQVNF. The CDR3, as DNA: TGCGCCAGCAGCCCCATACTCGGACAGGTGAATTTT.

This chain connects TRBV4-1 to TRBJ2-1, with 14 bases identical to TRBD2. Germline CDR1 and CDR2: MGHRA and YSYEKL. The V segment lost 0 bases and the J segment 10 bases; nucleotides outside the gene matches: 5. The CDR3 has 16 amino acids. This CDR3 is CASSQETSGGAREQFF. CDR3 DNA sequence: TGCGCCAGCAGCCAAGAGACTAGCGGGGGGGCCAGGGAGCAGTTCTTC.

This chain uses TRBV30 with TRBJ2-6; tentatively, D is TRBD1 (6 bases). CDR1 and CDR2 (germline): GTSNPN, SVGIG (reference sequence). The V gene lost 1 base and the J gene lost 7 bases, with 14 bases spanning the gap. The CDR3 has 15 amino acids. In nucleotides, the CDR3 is TGTGCCTGGAGTGATCACGCAGGGGTTGCCAACGTCCTGACTTTC. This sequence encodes CAWSDHAGVANVLTF.